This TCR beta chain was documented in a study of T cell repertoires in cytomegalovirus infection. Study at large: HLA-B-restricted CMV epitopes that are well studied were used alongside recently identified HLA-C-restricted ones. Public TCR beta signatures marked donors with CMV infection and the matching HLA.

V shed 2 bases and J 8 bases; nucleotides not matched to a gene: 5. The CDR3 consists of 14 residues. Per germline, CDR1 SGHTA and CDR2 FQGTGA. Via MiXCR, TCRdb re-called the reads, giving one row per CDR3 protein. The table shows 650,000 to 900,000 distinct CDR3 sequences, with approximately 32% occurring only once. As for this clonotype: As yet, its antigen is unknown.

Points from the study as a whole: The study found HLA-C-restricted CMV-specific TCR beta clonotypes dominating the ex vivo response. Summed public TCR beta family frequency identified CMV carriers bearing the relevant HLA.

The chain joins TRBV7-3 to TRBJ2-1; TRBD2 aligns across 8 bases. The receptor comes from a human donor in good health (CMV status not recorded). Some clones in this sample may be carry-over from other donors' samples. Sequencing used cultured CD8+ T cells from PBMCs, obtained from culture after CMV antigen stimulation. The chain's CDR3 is CASSLLGGADEQFF. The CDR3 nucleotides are TGTGCCAGCAGCTTACTCGGGGGGGCGGATGAGCAGTTCTTC.